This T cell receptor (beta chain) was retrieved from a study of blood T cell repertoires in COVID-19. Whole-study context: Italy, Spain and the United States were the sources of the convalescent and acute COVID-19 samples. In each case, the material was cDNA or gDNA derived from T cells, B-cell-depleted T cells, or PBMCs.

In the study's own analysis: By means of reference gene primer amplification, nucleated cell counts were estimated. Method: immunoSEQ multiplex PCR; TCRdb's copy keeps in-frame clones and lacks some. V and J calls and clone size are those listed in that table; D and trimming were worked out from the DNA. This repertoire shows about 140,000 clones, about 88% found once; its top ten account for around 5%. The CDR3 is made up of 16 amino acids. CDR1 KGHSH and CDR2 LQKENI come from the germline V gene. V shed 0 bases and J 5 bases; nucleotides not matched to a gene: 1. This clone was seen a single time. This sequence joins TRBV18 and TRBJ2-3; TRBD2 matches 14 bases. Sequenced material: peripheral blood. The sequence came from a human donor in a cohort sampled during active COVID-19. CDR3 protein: CASSPPGLAGVDTQYF. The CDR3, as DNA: TGTGCCAGCTCACCACCGGGACTAGCGGGAGTAGATACGCAGTATTTT.